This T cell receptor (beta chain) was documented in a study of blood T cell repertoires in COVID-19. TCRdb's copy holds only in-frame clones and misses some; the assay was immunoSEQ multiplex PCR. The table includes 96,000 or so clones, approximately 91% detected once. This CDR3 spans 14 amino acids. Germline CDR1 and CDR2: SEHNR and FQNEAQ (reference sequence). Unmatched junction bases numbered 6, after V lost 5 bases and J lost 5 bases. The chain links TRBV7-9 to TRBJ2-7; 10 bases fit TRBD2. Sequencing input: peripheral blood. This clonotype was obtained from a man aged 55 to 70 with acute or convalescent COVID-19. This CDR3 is CASSPAGGPDEQYF. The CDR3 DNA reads TGTGCCAGCAGCCCAGCGGGAGGGCCGGACGAGCAGTACTTC. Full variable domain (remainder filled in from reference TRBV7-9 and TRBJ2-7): DTGVSQNPRHKITKRGQNVTFRCDPISEHNRLYWYRQTLGQGPEFLTYFQNEAQLEKSRLLSDRFSAERPKGSFSTLEIQRTEQGDSAMYLCASSPAGGPDEQYFGPGTRLTVT.